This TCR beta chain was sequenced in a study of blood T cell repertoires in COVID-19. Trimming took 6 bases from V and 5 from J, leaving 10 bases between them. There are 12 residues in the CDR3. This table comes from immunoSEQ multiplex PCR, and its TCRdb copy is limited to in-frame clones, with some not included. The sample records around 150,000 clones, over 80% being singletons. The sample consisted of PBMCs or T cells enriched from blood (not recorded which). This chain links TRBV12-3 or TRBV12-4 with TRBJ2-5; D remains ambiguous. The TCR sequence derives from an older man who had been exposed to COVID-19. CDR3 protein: CASSHNGETQYF. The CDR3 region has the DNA TGTGCCAGCAGCCACAACGGGGAGACCCAGTACTTC.